A selection of T cell receptor beta chains follows, all from one sample in a study of graft-versus-host responses after intestinal transplantation. The antigens of these receptors remain unknown. Only in-frame clones appear in the TCRdb table, and some are missing; sequencing was by immunoSEQ multiplex PCR. Among about 89,000 clones listed, 85% to 95% were seen once. The source was unstimulated CD8+ T cells sorted from spleen or lymph node cells, collected before intestinal transplant. These receptors were collected from a human donor who received an intestinal transplant. CDR3s include the opening cysteine and the closing phenylalanine or tryptophan.

V: TRBV2; J: TRBJ1-2; length: 22; CDR3: CASSGRREGHERTGGAGYGYTF
V: TRBV5-4; J: TRBJ2-3; length: 14; CDR3: CASSLLQGTDTQYF
V: TRBV11-2; J: TRBJ1-3; length: 16; CDR3: CASSSPTAISGNTIYF
V: TRBV5-5; J: TRBJ2-3; length: 17; CDR3: CASSLAPYGGSTDTQYF
V: TRBV11-2; J: TRBJ1-1; length: 16; CDR3: CASSLWDRGLNTEAFF
V: TRBV27; J: TRBJ2-7; length: 15; CDR3: CASSPRGRGSYEQYF
V: TRBV9; J: TRBJ1-1; length: 16; CDR3: CASSVEGGLMNTEAFF
V: TRBV4-3; J: TRBJ2-7; length: 13; CDR3: CASSQDQVSEQYF
V: TRBV2; J: TRBJ2-3; length: 14; CDR3: CASSDRTSTDTQYF
V: TRBV5-6; J: TRBJ2-7; length: 14; CDR3: CASSVGQAPSEQYF
V: TRBV27; J: TRBJ2-6; length: 16; CDR3: CASSLSLPSGANVLTF
V: TRBV11-3; J: TRBJ2-3; length: 19; CDR3: CASSLDPPHRISDTDTQYF
V: TRBV29-1; J: TRBJ2-7; length: 21; CDR3: CSVFGPPGLAGGLTPSYEQYF
V: TRBV7-9; J: TRBJ1-1; length: 14; CDR3: CASTAGEGVSEAFF
V: TRBV12-5; J: TRBJ1-5; length: 15; CDR3: CASGLADRGNQPQHF
V: TRBV4-3; J: TRBJ2-2; length: 15; CDR3: CASSQGQVNTGELFF
V: TRBV19; J: TRBJ1-2; length: 15; CDR3: CASSIDPGSTRGYTF
V: TRBV13; J: TRBJ1-2; length: 14; CDR3: CASLYTGSNYGYTF
V: TRBV5-1; J: TRBJ2-7; length: 13; CDR3: CASRHDTSYEQYF
V: TRBV6-5; J: TRBJ1-4; length: 14; CDR3: CASSDWGVNEKLFF
V: TRBV9; J: TRBJ2-7; length: 12; CDR3: CASSDRGDEQYF
V: TRBV9; J: TRBJ1-3; length: 14; CDR3: CASDSRESGNTIYF
V: TRBV27; J: TRBJ2-1; length: 14; CDR3: CASSFSGGPSEQFF
V: TRBV7-9; J: TRBJ2-7; length: 14; CDR3: CASSPRQGKYEQYF
V: TRBV11-2; J: TRBJ2-7; length: 11; CDR3: CASSFGGEQYF
V: TRBV14; J: TRBJ1-2; length: 15; CDR3: CASSQLAGSDYGYTF
V: TRBV30; J: TRBJ1-4; length: 12; CDR3: CAWRGGELGLFF
V: TRBV5-6; J: TRBJ2-1; length: 16; CDR3: CASSSSAGLLYNEQFF
V: TRBV7-9; J: TRBJ2-7; length: 14; CDR3: CASSSESFFYEQYF
V: TRBV5-1; J: TRBJ2-5; length: 17; CDR3: CASSGGASGDLRETQYF
V: TRBV7-6; J: TRBJ1-1; length: 18; CDR3: CASSLAGSTGGMNTEAFF
V: TRBV13; J: TRBJ2-3; length: 16; CDR3: CASSPVLAGGQNTQYF
V: TRBV7-2; J: TRBJ2-7; length: 14; CDR3: CASSPHDSLYEQYF
V: TRBV5-8; J: TRBJ1-5; length: 15; CDR3: CASSLGQFSNQPQHF
V: TRBV29-1; J: TRBJ2-7; length: 13; CDR3: CSVASGGSSEQYF
V: TRBV7-9; J: TRBJ2-7; length: 15; CDR3: CASSSTRTGAYEQYF
V: TRBV7-6; J: TRBJ1-2; length: 13; CDR3: CASSLNRDYGYTF
V: TRBV10-2; J: TRBJ2-3; length: 15; CDR3: CASSVIGGDTDTQYF
V: TRBV13; J: TRBJ2-3; length: 15; CDR3: CASSFPQEITDTQYF
V: TRBV11-2; J: TRBJ1-2; length: 15; CDR3: CASSVSTGANYGYTF
V: TRBV27; J: TRBJ1-2; length: 13; CDR3: CASSLSGTLGYTF
V: TRBV15; J: TRBJ2-5; length: 14; CDR3: CATSREDRGEEQYF
V: TRBV7-9; J: TRBJ1-2; length: 16; CDR3: CASSLSLETSNYGYTF
V: TRBV25-1; J: TRBJ2-5; length: 14; CDR3: CASSEPGTGASQYF
V: TRBV27; J: TRBJ1-5; length: 14; CDR3: CASHQGYSNQPQHF
V: TRBV30; J: TRBJ2-7; length: 14; CDR3: CAWRGQGDSYEQYF
V: TRBV7-2; J: TRBJ1-6; length: 17; CDR3: CASSLALRGQNNSPLHF
V: TRBV5-3; J: TRBJ1-1; length: 14; CDR3: CARSNYRGHTEAFF
V: TRBV19; J: TRBJ2-1; length: 15; CDR3: CASSGGQDGHNEQFF
V: TRBV27; J: TRBJ1-5; length: 14; CDR3: CASRKTGNYQPQHF
V: TRBV4-3; J: TRBJ2-7; length: 16; CDR3: CASSQRAAAESYEQYF
V: TRBV29-1; J: TRBJ1-1; length: 12; CDR3: CSVDPGNTEAFF
V: TRBV29-1; J: TRBJ2-7; length: 13; CDR3: CSVEDTTTGEQYF
V: TRBV30; J: TRBJ2-7; length: 14; CDR3: CAWSEGSGGDEQYF
V: TRBV9; J: TRBJ2-1; length: 13; CDR3: CASSVGDYNEQLF
V: TRBV27; J: TRBJ2-7; length: 15; CDR3: CASRALATAEYEQYF
V: TRBV4-3; J: TRBJ1-1; length: 13; CDR3: CASSSDRYTEAFF
V: TRBV4-3; J: TRBJ2-1; length: 16; CDR3: CASSQDPGGSYNEQFF